A single T cell receptor beta chain is shown here with its context. Its target is unknown. The sequenced target, TCR beta, came from blood CD8+ and CD4+ T cells. TEMRA cells were FACS-enriched, unlike CD8+ and CD4+ T cells, which were negatively isolated. This specimen belongs to a study of CD8 T cells in Susac syndrome. Broader study findings: The authors acknowledged that the study's TCR sequencing and HLA analysis involved relatively few individuals.

Random hexamers served to reverse transcribe roughly 0.5 to 1 ug RNA. The amplification used immunoSEQ multiplex PCR on TCR beta CDR3; it spanned 54 Vbeta and 13 Jbeta. TCRdb itself ran the immunoSEQ multiplex PCR reads through MiXCR, one entry per CDR3 protein. The sample records some 400,000 distinct CDR3 sequences, around 85% being singletons. The sequenced sample was CD8+ T cells from PBMCs. The source is a human donor with multiple sclerosis.

For the CDR3, the DNA is TGTGCCAGCAGTTCCGACTTAGCGGGAGGGCTCTACAATGAGCAGTTCTTC. Its protein is CASSSDLAGGLYNEQFF. This chain uses TRBV5-5 with TRBJ2-1, with TRBD2 identical over 11 bases. The CDR3 is made up of 17 amino acids. The V gene's germline CDR1 is SGHKS and CDR2 YYEKEE (reference sequence). Trimming removed 5 bases from V and 3 bases from J; junction bases left unmatched: 10.